This T cell receptor (beta chain) is from a study of T cell repertoires in cytomegalovirus infection. The CDR3 runs 16 residues. The V and J ends lost 0 bases and 5 bases respectively, with 16 bases between them. The germline V gene encodes CDR1 MGHDK and CDR2 SYGVNS. One entry per CDR3 protein results from TCRdb running MiXCR on the reads. The data show hundreds of thousands of distinct CDR3 sequences, with 20% to 30% seen just once and less than 10% held by the top ten. This chain links TRBV25-1 with TRBJ1-1; D is ambiguous. The TCR was taken from a human donor in good health (CMV status not recorded). Some clones in this sample may be carry-over from other donors' samples. Specimen: CD8+ T cells from PBMCs. The CDR3 sequence: CASSEYGGRPQTEAFF. The CDR3 DNA is TGTGCCAGCAGTGAATATGGAGGCAGGCCTCAGACTGAAGCTTTCTTT.